There are many counts of the clone carrying this TCR beta chain. Its specificity is not known. This sample was taken from a study of Tregs in tolerant kidney transplant recipients. Here immunoSEQ multiplex PCR was the method, and the copy in TCRdb shows in-frame clones only, minus some. The profile shows some 70,000 clones, less than 90% of them singletons. The CDR3 covers 12 residues. Per germline, CDR1 SQVTM and CDR2 ANQGSEA. V was clipped by 4 bases and J by 4 bases, with 7 bases between them. Broader study findings: In tolerant patients, donor-specific Tregs outgrew total Tregs, suggesting antigen-driven expansion. Changing PCR primers prevented nucleotide comparison between some patients' samples. Expanding Tregs on activated donor B cells appeared to best identify donor-specific TCRbeta clones.

The receptor's source is a human donor who received a combined kidney and bone marrow transplant. The chain recombines TRBV29-1 with TRBJ1-4; D call uncertain. The input for sequencing was CD4+ T cells from blood, taken before the transplant. This chain's CDR3 is CSVGQINEKLFF. DNA for the CDR3: TGCAGCGTTGGTCAGATTAATGAAAAACTGTTTTTT.